The 15 T cell receptor beta chains below all came from one sample that was sequenced in a study of cytomegalovirus exposure and HLA in healthy donors. Primers for the PCR totalled 60 Vbeta and 13 Jbeta. The data were produced by immunoSEQ multiplex PCR, yet TCRdb's version contains in-frame clones alone and is incomplete. The sample consists of about 130,000 clones, 74% of them appearing once. Sequenced material: PBMCs. These receptor sequences come from a man between 18 and 35 years old in good health and CMV-seropositive.

The gene calls are TRBV5-1 and TRBJ1-2, with D possibly TRBD1 on 6 matching bases. Per the germline V gene, CDR1 is SGHRS and CDR2 is YFSETQ. The CDR3 totals 14 residues. The V gene lost 4 bases and the J gene lost 4 bases, with 14 bases spanning the gap. CDR3 residues: CASSPDSFGYGYTF. CDR3 in DNA: TGCGCCAGCAGCCCGGACAGTTTTGGCTATGGCTACACCTTC.

The chain carries TRBV11-2 and TRBJ1-1; no definite D call. CDR3 length: 15 amino acids. Germline V gives CDR1 SGHAT, CDR2 FQNNGV. Trimming pared 0 bases from V and 1 base from J, leaving 9 bases between. The CDR3 sequence: CASSLDSQANTEAFF. The CDR3 DNA sequence: TGTGCCAGCAGCTTAGATTCCCAGGCGAACACTGAAGCTTTCTTT. Drawing the rest from reference TRBV11-2 and TRBJ1-1, the complete variable domain is EAGVAQSPRYKIIEKRQSVAFWCNPISGHATLYWYQQILGQGPKLLIQFQNNGVVDDSQLPKDRFSAERLKGVDSTLKIQPAKLEDSAVYLCASSLDSQANTEAFFGQGTRLTVV.

The V call is TRBV19, the J call TRBJ2-2, with 7 bases that match TRBD1. CDR1 is LNHDA and CDR2 is SQIVND in the germline V gene (reference sequence). The CDR3 has 15 amino acids. V was clipped by 9 bases and J by 2 bases; unmatched bases: 9. DNA for the CDR3: TGTGCCAGCCGGGACAGAAGGTTCAACACCGGGGAGCTGTTTTTT. Amino acid sequence: CASRDRRFNTGELFF.

This chain uses TRBV6-5 with TRBJ1-2, with TRBD1 identical over 8 bases. The CDR3 covers 12 residues. Germline CDR1 MNHEY, CDR2 SVGAGI. The junction had 4 bases not matched to a gene; V was cut back by 7 bases and J by 6 bases. The CDR3 sequence: CASTGQGNGYTF. DNA of the CDR3: TGTGCCAGCACCGGACAGGGTAATGGCTACACCTTC.

This chain links TRBV25-1 with TRBJ1-1; no definite D call. From germline, CDR1 is MGHDK and CDR2 SYGVNS. Between the trimmed V and J ends, which lost 1 base and 9 bases, there was a span of 15 bases. There are 14 residues in the CDR3. For the CDR3, the DNA is TGTGCCAGCAGTGAATTGAAGCCAGGTCGGAAAGCTTTCTTT. This gives the protein CASSELKPGRKAFF.

The chain combines TRBV5-6 with TRBJ2-7; D perhaps matches TRBD1 (5 bases). Germline CDR1 SGHDT, CDR2 YYEEEE. CDR3 length: 14 amino acids. The germline V and J ends were trimmed by 1 base and 6 bases, with 14 bases remaining between them. For the CDR3, the DNA is TGTGCCAGCAGCTTGCTCCAGGGTCTGGCCGAGCAGTACTTC. Residues: CASSLLQGLAEQYF. Full variable domain (remainder filled in from reference TRBV5-6 and TRBJ2-7): DAGVTQSPTHLIKTRGQQVTLRCSPKSGHDTVSWYQQALGQGPQFIFQYYEEEERQRGNFPDRFSGHQFPNYSSELNVNALLLGDSALYLCASSLLQGLAEQYFGPGTRLTVT.

This sequence joins TRBV11-2 and TRBJ1-2; no reliable D call. Germline-derived CDR1 and CDR2 are SGHAT and FQNNGV. The CDR3 sequence is 14 residues long. V was trimmed by 0 bases and J by 3 bases, leaving 8 bases between them. The DNA of the CDR3 is TGTGCCAGCAGCTTAGATAGTCGGGACTATGGCTACACCTTC. This translates into CASSLDSRDYGYTF.

The chain combines TRBV28 with TRBJ1-1; D is perhaps TRBD1 (5 bases). Trimming stripped 2 bases from V and 7 bases from J, with 14 bases between. The length of the CDR3 is 14 residues. The germline V gene encodes CDR1 MDHEN and CDR2 SYDVKM. CDR3 sequence (DNA): TGTGCCAGCAGTTTAATGGGACTGTCATTTGAAGCTTTCTTT. Translated, it gives CASSLMGLSFEAFF.

In its sample, this clone was seen a few times. CDR3 nucleotides: TGTGCCAGGTTGCCCTCCCCGGACAGAGAATATGGCTACACCTTC. It specifies CARLPSPDREYGYTF. V usage is TRBV21-1 and J usage is TRBJ1-2; TRBD1, the table's D call, was not compared with the DNA. TRBV21-1 is reported as a pseudogene. CDR3 length: 15 residues.

The rearrangement uses TRBV6-5 and TRBJ2-2; D unclear. This CDR3 comprises 12 residues. Germline CDR1 and CDR2: MNHEY and SVGAGI. Trimming cost V 9 bases and J 1 base, with 6 bases left between them. The CDR3 reads CASRQNTGELFF. CDR3 nucleotides: TGTGCCAGTAGACAGAACACCGGGGAGCTGTTTTTT.

The table lists this clone with a count of one. The chain uses TRBV10-3 and TRBJ1-1; tentatively, D is TRBD1 (5 bases). Looked up from germline, CDR1 is ENHRY and CDR2 is SYGVKD. V gave up 6 bases and J gave up 0 bases, with 8 bases separating them. This CDR3 comprises 13 residues. The DNA for the CDR3 is TGTGCCATCAGGGACACGCTGAACACTGAAGCTTTCTTT. Amino acids: CAIRDTLNTEAFF.

The chain employs TRBV27 and TRBJ2-7, with 7 nucleotides matching TRBD1. The CDR3 contains 12 residues. Germline-derived CDR1 and CDR2 are MNHEY and SMNVEV (reference sequence). After removal of 10 bases from V and 2 bases from J, the junction contained 5 bases not matched to a gene. As DNA, the CDR3 is TGTGCCACGACGGACAGGACCTACGAGCAGTACTTC. Amino acid sequence: CATTDRTYEQYF.

V gene TRBV20-1 combines with J gene TRBJ2-5; no definite D call. Trimming removed 0 bases from V and 5 bases from J, with 4 bases in between. The CDR3 runs 11 residues. From germline, CDR1 is DFQATT and CDR2 SNEGSKA (reference sequence). CDR3 sequence: CSARDQETQYF. In nucleotides, the CDR3 is TGCAGTGCTAGAGATCAGGAGACCCAGTACTTC.

The chain uses TRBV7-3 and TRBJ2-2; D is perhaps TRBD1 (6 bases). CDR1 is SGHTA, CDR2 FQGTGA, per germline. Trimming removed 4 bases at V and 4 bases at J, with 22 bases between. The CDR3 spans 18 residues. CDR3 in amino acids: CASSSQGLTATGTGELFF. CDR3 DNA: TGTGCCAGCAGCTCCCAAGGATTGACGGCGACAGGCACCGGGGAGCTGTTTTTT.

This clone has just a few counts. The gene calls are TRBV7-8 and TRBJ1-1; 10 bases agree with TRBD1. This CDR3 has 15 amino acids. The germline V gene has CDR1 SGHVS and CDR2 FQNEAQ. The V gene end was trimmed by 3 bases and the J gene end by 6 bases; junction bases not matched to a gene: 7. CDR3 sequence: CASSFSWDRGAEAFF. The CDR3 DNA is TGTGCCAGCAGCTTCTCATGGGACAGGGGAGCTGAAGCTTTCTTT. The whole variable domain, filled in from reference TRBV7-8 and TRBJ1-1, reads GAGVSQSPRYKVAKRGQDVALRCDPISGHVSLFWYQQALGQGPEFLTYFQNEAQLDKSGLPSDRFFAERPEGSVSTLKIQRTQQEDSAVYLCASSFSWDRGAEAFFGQGTRLTVV.